The rows below give T cell receptor beta chains drawn from one sample of a study of T cell clones after liver transplantation. Method: immunoSEQ multiplex PCR; TCRdb's copy keeps in-frame clones and lacks some. The sample has 85,000 to 110,000 clones, about 80% seen once. The material was CD4+ T cells from blood, obtained around 44 months after liver transplant. The origin of the receptors is a human patient who received a liver transplant. These T cells may partly come from the graft donor. Both conserved end residues are part of each CDR3. D genes are given only for firm matches. The size entry is marked missing in some rows and otherwise reads once, few, many or a size class.

>.|15|TRBV19|.|TRBJ2-4
CASRGIFWSKNIQYF
TGTGCCAGTAGAGGGATTTTCTGGTCCAAAAACATTCAGTACTTC
>.|21|TRBV9|.|TRBJ1-3
CASSAQRSGRGGLFTGNTIYF
TGTGCCAGCAGCGCCCAAAGATCCGGACGGGGGGGACTATTCACTGGAAACACCATATATTTT
>.|15|TRBV7-2|TRBD2|TRBJ2-2
CASSSRGTSPGELFF
TGTGCCAGCAGCTCCCGCGGGACTAGCCCCGGGGAGCTGTTTTTT
>once|16|TRBV5-1|.|TRBJ1-1
CASSALNVAANTEAFF
TGCGCCAGCAGCGCCCTTAACGTGGCAGCGAACACTGAAGCTTTCTTT
>.|11|TRBV6-6|.|TRBJ2-5
CASSDQETQYF
TGTGCCAGCAGTGATCAAGAGACCCAGTACTTC
>.|14|TRBV7-6|.|TRBJ1-1
CASSQQVMNTEAFF
TGTGCCAGCAGCCAGCAGGTCATGAACACTGAAGCTTTCTTT
>.|15|TRBV5-8|.|TRBJ2-1
CASSQDQNPYNEQFF
TGTGCCAGCAGCCAGGATCAGAACCCCTACAATGAGCAGTTCTTC
>.|18|TRBV9|TRBD2|TRBJ2-1
CASSVAIGAGASYNEQFF
TGTGCCAGCAGCGTAGCTATCGGAGCGGGGGCTTCCTACAATGAGCAGTTCTTC
>.|14|TRBV6-4|.|TRBJ1-2
CASSDLAGSYGYTF
TGTGCCAGCAGTGACTTGGCTGGCAGCTATGGCTACACCTTC
>.|14|TRBV18|TRBD1|TRBJ1-2
CASSLRGRNYGYTF
TGTGCCAGCTCTCTTAGGGGGCGGAACTATGGCTACACCTTC
>.|15|TRBV7-2|TRBD1|TRBJ2-1
CASSFGQGRINEQFF
TGTGCCAGCAGCTTCGGACAGGGGAGGATCAATGAGCAGTTCTTC
>.|12|TRBV7-2|TRBD1|TRBJ1-6
CASSRQGASLHF
TGTGCCAGCAGCCGACAGGGGGCTTCCCTCCACTTT
>.|15|TRBV4-3|.|TRBJ1-2
CASSQDLSTNYGYTF
TGCGCCAGCAGCCAAGATTTGTCGACTAACTATGGCTACACCTTC
>.|16|TRBV5-1|TRBD2|TRBJ2-5
CASSLGGTSIQETQYF
TGCGCCAGCAGCTTGGGGGGGACTAGCATTCAAGAGACCCAGTACTTC
>.|14|TRBV27|TRBD1|TRBJ1-2
CASSLLEGASGYTF
TGTGCCAGCAGTTTATTAGAGGGGGCGAGTGGCTACACCTTC
>.|13|TRBV6-5|.|TRBJ1-2
CASSYTADYGYTF
TGTGCCAGCAGTTACACGGCTGACTATGGCTACACCTTC
>few|15|TRBV27|.|TRBJ2-2
CASSQGWTNTGELFF
TGTGCCAGCAGCCAAGGGTGGACGAACACCGGGGAGCTGTTTTTT
>.|10|TRBV29-1|.|TRBJ1-2
CSVDRVGYTF
TGCAGCGTTGACAGGGTCGGCTACACCTTC
>once|15|TRBV18|.|TRBJ2-6
CASSVRTSGANVLTF
TGTGCCAGCTCAGTCCGGACCTCTGGGGCCAACGTCCTGACTTTC
>.|15|TRBV18|TRBD1|TRBJ2-1
CASSLGGQGNNEQFF
TGTGCCAGCTCCCTCGGGGGACAGGGTAACAATGAGCAGTTCTTC
>.|13|TRBV9|.|TRBJ1-5
CASSPGPNQPQHF
TGTGCCAGCAGCCCAGGGCCGAATCAGCCCCAGCATTTT
>.|15|TRBV18|.|TRBJ2-5
CASSPSGGNKETQYF
TGTGCCAGCTCACCATCCGGAGGGAACAAGGAGACCCAGTACTTC
>.|16|TRBV19|TRBD2|TRBJ2-5
CASSPGTSGRTKTQYF
TGTGCCAGTAGTCCCGGGACTAGCGGGAGAACCAAGACCCAGTACTTC
>.|13|TRBV28|.|TRBJ1-1
CASSLIGNTEAFF
TGTGCCAGCAGTTTAATTGGGAACACTGAAGCTTTCTTT
>.|14|TRBV6-1|TRBD1|TRBJ2-2
CASTGQGGPGELFF
TGTGCCAGCACGGGACAGGGGGGCCCCGGGGAGCTGTTTTTT
>few|14|TRBV5-1|TRBD1|TRBJ2-1
CASSLEAGGVWRFF
TGCGCCAGCAGCTTGGAGGCAGGGGGCGTTTGGCGGTTCTTC
>once|15|TRBV14|TRBD2|TRBJ2-1
CASSPLAGVYNEQFF
TGTGCCAGCAGCCCTCTAGCGGGGGTCTACAATGAGCAGTTCTTC
>.|14|TRBV5-8|TRBD1|TRBJ2-7
CASRPGQGAYEQYF
TGTGCCAGCAGGCCGGGACAGGGGGCGTACGAGCAGTACTTC
>.|20|TRBV19|.|TRBJ2-2
CASRGTGNPWLAGDSGELFF
TGTGCCAGTCGAGGGACAGGGAACCCTTGGCTAGCGGGAGATTCCGGGGAGCTGTTTTTT
>.|16|TRBV7-9|TRBD1|TRBJ1-2
CASSRIGTAGHYGYTF
TGTGCCAGCAGCCGGATAGGGACAGCCGGACACTATGGCTACACCTTC
>.|14|TRBV25-1|TRBD1|TRBJ2-3
CASSGYRGGDTQYF
TGTGCCAGCAGTGGTTACAGGGGTGGAGATACGCAGTATTTT
>.|15|TRBV18|.|TRBJ2-3
CASSPPLQSTDTQYF
TGTGCCAGCTCACCACCGTTACAGAGCACAGATACGCAGTATTTT
>.|16|TRBV29-1|TRBD2|TRBJ2-7
CSVETTSGRTSYEQYF
TGCAGCGTTGAAACCACTAGCGGGAGGACCTCCTACGAGCAGTACTTC
>.|15|TRBV4-3|TRBD2|TRBJ2-5
CASSQSGGAGETQYF
TGCGCCAGCAGCCAATCCGGGGGGGCGGGAGAGACCCAGTACTTC
>.|15|TRBV7-6|.|TRBJ2-7
CASSLVPTNSYEQYF
TGTGCCAGCAGCTTAGTGCCGACCAACTCCTACGAGCAGTACTTC
>.|13|TRBV5-1|.|TRBJ2-7
CASSLGTSTEQYF
TGCGCCAGCAGCCTGGGGACATCGACCGAGCAGTACTTC
>.|15|TRBV11-1|.|TRBJ2-7
CASGRGTAGTYEQYF
TGTGCCAGTGGGAGGGGGACAGCTGGGACCTACGAGCAGTACTTC
>few|12|TRBV27|.|TRBJ2-7
CASSFRGREQYF
TGTGCCAGCAGTTTCAGGGGGAGGGAGCAGTACTTC
>.|15|TRBV12-5|TRBD1|TRBJ2-7
CASRCRPGGSYEQYF
TGTGCTAGTAGGTGCAGGCCAGGGGGTTCCTACGAGCAGTACTTC
>.|15|TRBV7-2|.|TRBJ2-5
CASSYQWERRETQYF
TGTGCCAGCAGCTATCAATGGGAGAGGAGAGAGACCCAGTACTTC
>.|13|TRBV4-1|TRBD2|TRBJ2-5
CASSLRGVETQYF
TGCGCCAGCAGCCTCCGGGGGGTAGAGACCCAGTACTTC
>.|15|TRBV5-5|TRBD1|TRBJ1-3
CASSPWTGAGNTIYF
TGTGCCAGCAGCCCCTGGACAGGAGCTGGAAACACCATATATTTT
>once|15|TRBV11-2|TRBD2|TRBJ2-7
CASFGTGGVSYEQYF
TGTGCCAGCTTCGGTACGGGGGGGGTCTCCTACGAGCAGTACTTC
>.|10|TRBV20-1|.|TRBJ2-5
CSASQETQYF
TGCAGTGCTTCCCAAGAGACCCAGTACTTC
>.|14|TRBV6-6|.|TRBJ1-4
CASSYGGGNEKLFF
TGTGCCAGCAGTTATGGCGGGGGTAATGAAAAACTGTTTTTT
>.|15|TRBV7-2|.|TRBJ2-7
CASSSSTRENYEQYF
TGTGCCAGCAGCTCTTCGACTAGAGAAAACTACGAGCAGTACTTC
>.|17|TRBV18|TRBD1|TRBJ2-3
CASSAPTGAPSTDTQYF
TGTGCCAGCTCAGCCCCGACAGGGGCTCCTAGCACAGATACGCAGTATTTT
>once|15|TRBV7-2|.|TRBJ2-4
CASSLGPAAKNIQYF
TGTGCCAGCAGCTTAGGACCGGCGGCCAAAAACATTCAGTACTTC
>.|16|TRBV7-3|.|TRBJ2-1
CASSARLNPGYNEQFF
TGTGCCAGCAGCGCGAGACTCAACCCGGGCTACAATGAGCAGTTCTTC